This is a list of T cell receptor beta chains from one sample in a study of identical twins. TCRdb reprocessed the 5' RACE reads via MiXCR and lists one record per CDR3 protein. There are 1.5 million to 2 million distinct CDR3 sequences in the sample; about 30% occur only once, and around 0.3% lies in the top ten. The sample was cord blood. Receptor source: a newborn girl in good health. The CDR3 runs from the conserved cysteine through the conserved F or W. The D gene is left open where the match is weak. Not all rows give a size; the values are once, few, many and, for expanded clones, a class.

j_call: TRBJ1-1; clone_size: NA; v_call: TRBV7-8; d_call: NA; cdr3_nt: TGTGCCAGCAGCCCCAAAGGGGAGGGCACTGAAGCTTTCTTT; cdr3_aa: CASSPKGEGTEAFF
j_call: TRBJ2-1; clone_size: few; v_call: TRBV10-3; d_call: TRBD2; cdr3_nt: TGTGCCATCGCCCGGGAGGACACTTACAATGAGCAGTTCTTC; cdr3_aa: CAIAREDTYNEQFF
j_call: TRBJ2-3; clone_size: NA; v_call: TRBV7-2; d_call: NA; cdr3_nt: TGTGCCAGCAGCTTAAAGTACGGAACAGATACGCAGTATTTT; cdr3_aa: CASSLKYGTDTQYF
j_call: TRBJ1-4; clone_size: few; v_call: TRBV20-1; d_call: NA; cdr3_nt: TGCAGTGCTAGGTCCGCGAATGAAAAACTGTTTTTT; cdr3_aa: CSARSANEKLFF
j_call: TRBJ2-1; clone_size: NA; v_call: TRBV14; d_call: TRBD2; cdr3_nt: TGTGCCAGCAGCCAGACTAGCCAGGTGCTGGGTGAGCAGTTCTTC; cdr3_aa: CASSQTSQVLGEQFF
j_call: TRBJ2-1; clone_size: few; v_call: TRBV2; d_call: TRBD2; cdr3_nt: TGTGCCAGCAGTGTGGGACTAGCGTGGAATGAGCAGTTCTTC; cdr3_aa: CASSVGLAWNEQFF
j_call: TRBJ2-7; clone_size: many; v_call: TRBV28; d_call: NA; cdr3_nt: TGTGCCAGCAGTTTATCCCCCCCCTACGAGCAGTACTTC; cdr3_aa: CASSLSPPYEQYF
j_call: TRBJ2-1; clone_size: few; v_call: TRBV28; d_call: TRBD2; cdr3_nt: TGTGCCAGCACCCTCTTTACTAGCGGGAGCGATGAGCAGTTCTTC; cdr3_aa: CASTLFTSGSDEQFF
j_call: TRBJ2-3; clone_size: few; v_call: TRBV5-1; d_call: TRBD2; cdr3_nt: TGCGCCAGCAGCTTGGGGGCTCTAGCGGGGAACCTCAACACAGATACGCAGTATTTT; cdr3_aa: CASSLGALAGNLNTDTQYF
j_call: TRBJ2-5; clone_size: NA; v_call: TRBV9; d_call: TRBD2; cdr3_nt: TGTGCCAGCAGCGTAGCCGCGGGAGTGCAAGAGACCCAGTACTTC; cdr3_aa: CASSVAAGVQETQYF
j_call: TRBJ2-3; clone_size: few; v_call: TRBV29-1; d_call: NA; cdr3_nt: TGCAGCGTTGAATGGGTGACATTCGCCCGCACAGATACGCAGTATTTT; cdr3_aa: CSVEWVTFARTDTQYF
j_call: TRBJ1-2; clone_size: few; v_call: TRBV20-1; d_call: NA; cdr3_nt: TGCAGTGCCCCGGACAGTCTCCGCTATGGCTACACCTTC; cdr3_aa: CSAPDSLRYGYTF
j_call: TRBJ1-6; clone_size: few; v_call: TRBV7-2; d_call: NA; cdr3_nt: TGTGCCAGCACATCCGGGAAATATTCACCCCTCCACTTT; cdr3_aa: CASTSGKYSPLHF
j_call: TRBJ1-2; clone_size: many; v_call: TRBV29-1; d_call: TRBD1; cdr3_nt: TGCAGCGTTGAAGATAGGACAGGGAGGCCTAACTATGGCTACACCTTC; cdr3_aa: CSVEDRTGRPNYGYTF
j_call: TRBJ2-2; clone_size: few; v_call: TRBV20-1; d_call: TRBD2; cdr3_nt: TGCAGTGCTAGTACGGGACTAGCCGGGGAGCTGTTTTTT; cdr3_aa: CSASTGLAGELFF
j_call: TRBJ2-7; clone_size: NA; v_call: TRBV4-1; d_call: NA; cdr3_nt: TGCGCCAGCAGCCAAGCCAGGCCACGGTACAATGAGCAGTACTTC; cdr3_aa: CASSQARPRYNEQYF
j_call: TRBJ2-1; clone_size: NA; v_call: TRBV5-1; d_call: NA; cdr3_nt: TGCGCCAGCAGCTTGGGTCCTAGGCGCTCCTACAATGAGCAGTTCTTC; cdr3_aa: CASSLGPRRSYNEQFF
j_call: TRBJ1-1; clone_size: NA; v_call: TRBV12-3/TRBV12-4; d_call: NA; cdr3_nt: TGTGCCAGCAGTTTATCCCTGCGTAGCATGAACACTGAAGCTTTCTTT; cdr3_aa: CASSLSLRSMNTEAFF
j_call: TRBJ1-2; clone_size: NA; v_call: TRBV25-1; d_call: TRBD1; cdr3_nt: TGTGCCAGCAGTGAACTCCGTACAGGGGGCTTGGGCTACACCTTC; cdr3_aa: CASSELRTGGLGYTF
j_call: TRBJ2-1; clone_size: NA; v_call: TRBV19; d_call: NA; cdr3_nt: TGTGCCAGTAGTATCGGCGCAGGGCACAATGAGCAGTTCTTC; cdr3_aa: CASSIGAGHNEQFF
j_call: TRBJ1-1; clone_size: few; v_call: TRBV5-1; d_call: TRBD1; cdr3_nt: TGCGCCAGCAGCTGGGCCGGGACAGGGGGAAGTGGAAACACTGAAGCTTTCTTT; cdr3_aa: CASSWAGTGGSGNTEAFF
j_call: TRBJ2-4; clone_size: NA; v_call: TRBV5-5; d_call: TRBD2; cdr3_nt: TGTGCCAGCACCCCCCGGGACTACAGTAACATTCAGTACTTC; cdr3_aa: CASTPRDYSNIQYF
j_call: TRBJ2-7; clone_size: NA; v_call: TRBV12-3/TRBV12-4; d_call: NA; cdr3_nt: TGTGCCAGCAGTTTTCGTTGGACATCCTACGAGCAGTACTTC; cdr3_aa: CASSFRWTSYEQYF
j_call: TRBJ2-1; clone_size: few; v_call: TRBV7-2; d_call: TRBD2; cdr3_nt: TGTGCCAGCAGCCCAACTCATGAACTAGCGGGAGCAATATACAATGAGCAGTTCTTC; cdr3_aa: CASSPTHELAGAIYNEQFF
j_call: TRBJ2-7; clone_size: once; v_call: TRBV6-5; d_call: TRBD2; cdr3_nt: TGTGCCAGCAGTTACCGGGGGGAGAGACTGTACGAGCAGTACTTC; cdr3_aa: CASSYRGERLYEQYF
j_call: TRBJ2-7; clone_size: few; v_call: TRBV2; d_call: NA; cdr3_nt: TGTGCCAGCAAGAGGGGCGGGGGCTTCTCCTACGAGCAGTACTTC; cdr3_aa: CASKRGGGFSYEQYF
j_call: TRBJ1-4; clone_size: NA; v_call: TRBV2; d_call: NA; cdr3_nt: TGTGCCAGCAGTGAAATAGGGAATGAAAAACTGTTTTTT; cdr3_aa: CASSEIGNEKLFF
j_call: TRBJ2-7; clone_size: NA; v_call: TRBV29-1; d_call: NA; cdr3_nt: TGCAGCGTTGAACAGGAAGGCTCCTACGAGCAGTACTTC; cdr3_aa: CSVEQEGSYEQYF
j_call: TRBJ2-7; clone_size: NA; v_call: TRBV14; d_call: TRBD2; cdr3_nt: TGTGCCAGCAGCCAAGATATAGCGGGAGGGAGGAATGAGCAGTACTTC; cdr3_aa: CASSQDIAGGRNEQYF
j_call: TRBJ2-4; clone_size: few; v_call: TRBV3-1; d_call: TRBD2; cdr3_nt: TGTGCCAGCAGCCAAGAGCCGCGGGGGGCGAACATTCAGTACTTC; cdr3_aa: CASSQEPRGANIQYF
j_call: TRBJ1-6; clone_size: NA; v_call: TRBV7-2; d_call: NA; cdr3_nt: TGTGCCACCGGAACACCCCTCCACTTT; cdr3_aa: CATGTPLHF
j_call: TRBJ1-2; clone_size: NA; v_call: TRBV12-3/TRBV12-4; d_call: NA; cdr3_nt: TGTGCCAGCAGTTTAAGGCGTGTTTCTGGCTACACCTTC; cdr3_aa: CASSLRRVSGYTF
j_call: TRBJ2-1; clone_size: few; v_call: TRBV5-1; d_call: NA; cdr3_nt: TGCGCCAGCAGCCCGAACAGGGAAAGTGAGCAGTTCTTC; cdr3_aa: CASSPNRESEQFF
j_call: TRBJ2-5; clone_size: NA; v_call: TRBV27; d_call: TRBD2; cdr3_nt: TGTGCCAGCAGTTTATACGGGACTAGATGGAATGAGCAGTACTTC; cdr3_aa: CASSLYGTRWNEQYF
j_call: TRBJ1-2; clone_size: NA; v_call: TRBV10-3; d_call: TRBD1; cdr3_nt: TGTGCCGTCAGTGAGTCGTTGACAGGGGGCGGAAACTATGGCTACACCTTC; cdr3_aa: CAVSESLTGGGNYGYTF
j_call: TRBJ2-1; clone_size: NA; v_call: TRBV4-1; d_call: TRBD2; cdr3_nt: TGCGCCAGCAGCCAGGGACTAGTCTCGAGCTCCTACAATGAGCAGTTCTTC; cdr3_aa: CASSQGLVSSSYNEQFF
j_call: TRBJ2-7; clone_size: NA; v_call: TRBV2; d_call: NA; cdr3_nt: TGTGCCAGCAGTGAAGCATCGGGAGCTTCCTACGAGCAGTACTTC; cdr3_aa: CASSEASGASYEQYF
j_call: TRBJ2-7; clone_size: NA; v_call: TRBV6-5; d_call: NA; cdr3_nt: TGTGCCAGCAGTTACTTGGGGTCCTCACCCTACGAGCAGTACTTC; cdr3_aa: CASSYLGSSPYEQYF
j_call: TRBJ2-7; clone_size: NA; v_call: TRBV20-1; d_call: NA; cdr3_nt: TGCAGTGCTGAGGGGGGAGGCTACGAGCAGTACTTC; cdr3_aa: CSAEGGGYEQYF
j_call: TRBJ2-7; clone_size: NA; v_call: TRBV10-3; d_call: TRBD1; cdr3_nt: TGTGCCATCAGCAACCGGGACAGGGGCTACGAGCAGTACTTC; cdr3_aa: CAISNRDRGYEQYF
j_call: TRBJ2-7; clone_size: NA; v_call: TRBV11-1; d_call: NA; cdr3_nt: TGTGCCAGCAGCTCAACCCGCGGCTACGAGCAGTACTTC; cdr3_aa: CASSSTRGYEQYF
j_call: TRBJ2-1; clone_size: NA; v_call: TRBV12-3/TRBV12-4; d_call: TRBD1; cdr3_nt: TGTGCCAGCAAACCGGGACAGGGTTCCAATGAGCAGTCCTTC; cdr3_aa: CASKPGQGSNEQSF
j_call: TRBJ2-7; clone_size: many; v_call: TRBV6-6; d_call: TRBD2; cdr3_nt: TGTGCCAGCAGTTACTTAGCGGGGGGCGAGCAGTACTTC; cdr3_aa: CASSYLAGGEQYF
j_call: TRBJ1-2; clone_size: NA; v_call: TRBV9; d_call: TRBD1; cdr3_nt: TGTGCCAGCAGCGTAGTTCAGGGGGTCAACTATGGCTACACCTTC; cdr3_aa: CASSVVQGVNYGYTF
j_call: TRBJ2-1; clone_size: NA; v_call: TRBV20-1; d_call: NA; cdr3_nt: TGCAGTGCCCTCAATCGGGCCCATTTTGATGAGCAGTTCTTC; cdr3_aa: CSALNRAHFDEQFF
j_call: TRBJ2-3; clone_size: NA; v_call: TRBV10-2; d_call: NA; cdr3_nt: TGCGCCAGCAGCACGGGGGTCGGAGATACGCAGTATTTT; cdr3_aa: CASSTGVGDTQYF
j_call: TRBJ2-7; clone_size: many; v_call: TRBV5-1; d_call: NA; cdr3_nt: TGCGCCAGCAGCGGACAGTCCACTTCCTACGAGCAGTACTTC; cdr3_aa: CASSGQSTSYEQYF
j_call: TRBJ2-1; clone_size: few; v_call: TRBV29-1; d_call: TRBD1; cdr3_nt: TGCAGCGCCGCTGGGACAGGGGAGACCTACAATGAGCAGTTCTTC; cdr3_aa: CSAAGTGETYNEQFF
j_call: TRBJ1-5; clone_size: NA; v_call: TRBV13; d_call: NA; cdr3_nt: TGTGCCAGCAGCTTAGGTGTTAGCTGGGGCAATCAGCCCCAGCATTTT; cdr3_aa: CASSLGVSWGNQPQHF
j_call: TRBJ2-2; clone_size: NA; v_call: TRBV10-3; d_call: TRBD1; cdr3_nt: TGTGCCATCAGTGGGGGACAGGGAAGTGGCGGGGAGCTGTTTTTT; cdr3_aa: CAISGGQGSGGELFF
j_call: TRBJ2-7; clone_size: NA; v_call: TRBV9; d_call: TRBD2; cdr3_nt: TGTGCCAGCAGCGTAGCACCTTCTAGCGGGTGGAAGGGCTACGAGCAGTACTTC; cdr3_aa: CASSVAPSSGWKGYEQYF
j_call: TRBJ1-6; clone_size: NA; v_call: TRBV4-1; d_call: NA; cdr3_nt: TGCGCCAGCAGCCAAGAGAGGTGGCCGTCACCCCTCCACTTT; cdr3_aa: CASSQERWPSPLHF
j_call: TRBJ2-4; clone_size: NA; v_call: TRBV20-1; d_call: TRBD1; cdr3_nt: TGCAGTGCTAGAGACATACTGGGACAGGGGGCCCAAAACATTCAGTACTTC; cdr3_aa: CSARDILGQGAQNIQYF
j_call: TRBJ1-1; clone_size: few; v_call: TRBV12-3/TRBV12-4; d_call: NA; cdr3_nt: TGTGCCAGCAACCGAACTCCGGGCCCCTGGAACACTGAAGCTTTCTTT; cdr3_aa: CASNRTPGPWNTEAFF
j_call: TRBJ2-1; clone_size: few; v_call: TRBV27; d_call: NA; cdr3_nt: TGTGCCAGCAGGCCCTACACGAGCTCCTACAATGAGCAGTTCTTC; cdr3_aa: CASRPYTSSYNEQFF
j_call: TRBJ2-6; clone_size: few; v_call: TRBV2; d_call: NA; cdr3_nt: TGTGCCAGCGGTCGAGGGCCGAGTGGGGCCAACGTCCTGACTTTC; cdr3_aa: CASGRGPSGANVLTF
j_call: TRBJ2-1; clone_size: few; v_call: TRBV29-1; d_call: NA; cdr3_nt: TGCAGCGTTGAAGATCTCGGGCAGGGGGGTAAGGGTAGCTACAATGAGCAGTTCTTC; cdr3_aa: CSVEDLGQGGKGSYNEQFF
j_call: TRBJ1-5; clone_size: few; v_call: TRBV7-9; d_call: TRBD1; cdr3_nt: TGTGCCACTCAGCGGGACAGGAATCAGCCCCAGCATTTT; cdr3_aa: CATQRDRNQPQHF
j_call: TRBJ1-5; clone_size: NA; v_call: TRBV5-1; d_call: NA; cdr3_nt: TGCGCCAGCAGCTTGGATAACAGGGTAAATCAGTCCCAGCATTTT; cdr3_aa: CASSLDNRVNQSQHF